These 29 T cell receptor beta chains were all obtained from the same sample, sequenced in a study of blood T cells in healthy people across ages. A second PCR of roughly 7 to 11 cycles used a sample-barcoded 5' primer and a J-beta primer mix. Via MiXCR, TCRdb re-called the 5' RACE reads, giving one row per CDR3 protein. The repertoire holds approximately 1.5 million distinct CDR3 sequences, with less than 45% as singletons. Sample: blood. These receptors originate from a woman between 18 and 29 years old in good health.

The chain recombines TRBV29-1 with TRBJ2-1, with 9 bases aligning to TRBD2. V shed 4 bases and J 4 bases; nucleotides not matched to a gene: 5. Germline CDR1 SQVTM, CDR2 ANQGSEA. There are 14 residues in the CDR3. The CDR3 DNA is TGCAGCGTTGGTGTAGCGGGAGAGTACAATGAGCAGTTCTTC. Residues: CSVGVAGEYNEQFF.

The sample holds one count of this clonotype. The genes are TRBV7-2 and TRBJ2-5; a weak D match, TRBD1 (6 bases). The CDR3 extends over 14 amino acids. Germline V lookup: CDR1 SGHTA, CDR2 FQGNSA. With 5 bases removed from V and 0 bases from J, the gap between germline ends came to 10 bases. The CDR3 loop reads CASSTRGYQETQYF. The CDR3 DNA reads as TGTGCCAGCAGCACAAGGGGGTACCAAGAGACCCAGTACTTC.

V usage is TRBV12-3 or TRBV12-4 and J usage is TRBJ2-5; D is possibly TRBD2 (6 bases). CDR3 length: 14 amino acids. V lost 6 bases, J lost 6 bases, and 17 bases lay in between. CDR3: CASSHGGAMKTQYF. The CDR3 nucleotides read TGTGCCAGCAGCCACGGCGGGGCGATGAAGACCCAGTACTTC.

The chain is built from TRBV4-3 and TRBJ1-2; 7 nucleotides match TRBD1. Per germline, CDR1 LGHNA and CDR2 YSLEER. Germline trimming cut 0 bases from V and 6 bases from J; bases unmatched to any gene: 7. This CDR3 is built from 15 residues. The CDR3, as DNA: TGCGCCAGCAGCCAAGAGTACGTTCAGGGGGATGGCTACACCTTC. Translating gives CASSQEYVQGDGYTF.

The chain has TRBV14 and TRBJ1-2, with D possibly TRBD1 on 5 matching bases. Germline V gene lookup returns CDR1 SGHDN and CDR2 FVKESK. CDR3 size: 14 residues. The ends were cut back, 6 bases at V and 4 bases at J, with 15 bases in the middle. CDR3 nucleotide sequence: TGTGCCAGCAGGGTCCCCCCAGGGCCCTATGGCTACACCTTC. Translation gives CASRVPPGPYGYTF.

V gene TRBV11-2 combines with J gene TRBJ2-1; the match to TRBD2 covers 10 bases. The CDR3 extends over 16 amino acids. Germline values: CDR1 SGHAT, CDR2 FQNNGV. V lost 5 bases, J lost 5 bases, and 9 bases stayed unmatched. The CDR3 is CASSPTLAGSHNEQFF. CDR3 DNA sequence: TGTGCCAGCAGCCCGACACTAGCGGGGAGTCACAATGAGCAGTTCTTC.

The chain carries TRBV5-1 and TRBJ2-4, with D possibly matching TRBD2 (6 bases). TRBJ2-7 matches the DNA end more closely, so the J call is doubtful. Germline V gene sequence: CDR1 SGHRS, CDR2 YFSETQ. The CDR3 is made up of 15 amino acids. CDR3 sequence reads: CASSLEWGVNYEQYF. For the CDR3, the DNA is TGCGCCAGCAGCTTGGAGTGGGGGGTTAACTACGAGCAGTACTTC.

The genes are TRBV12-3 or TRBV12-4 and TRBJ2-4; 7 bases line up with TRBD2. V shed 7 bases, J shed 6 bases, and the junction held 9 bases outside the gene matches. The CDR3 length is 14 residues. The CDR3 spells CASTMGRAVNIQYF. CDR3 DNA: TGTGCCAGCACTATGGGGAGGGCAGTAAACATTCAGTACTTC.

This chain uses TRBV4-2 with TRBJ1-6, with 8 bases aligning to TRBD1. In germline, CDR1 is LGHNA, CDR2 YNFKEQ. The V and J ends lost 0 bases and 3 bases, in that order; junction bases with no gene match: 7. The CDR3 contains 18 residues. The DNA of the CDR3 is TGTGCCAGCAGCCAAGATGGACAGGGTACTAACTATAATTCACCCCTCCACTTT. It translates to CASSQDGQGTNYNSPLHF.

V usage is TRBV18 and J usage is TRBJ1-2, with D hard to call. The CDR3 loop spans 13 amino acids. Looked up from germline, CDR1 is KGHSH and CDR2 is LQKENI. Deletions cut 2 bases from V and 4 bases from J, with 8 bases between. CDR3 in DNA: TGTGCCAGCTCACCAGACAAATCCTATGGCTACACCTTC. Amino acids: CASSPDKSYGYTF.

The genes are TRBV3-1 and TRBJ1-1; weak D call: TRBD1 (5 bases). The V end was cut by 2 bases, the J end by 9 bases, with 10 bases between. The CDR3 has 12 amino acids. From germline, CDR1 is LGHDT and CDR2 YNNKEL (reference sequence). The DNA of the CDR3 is TGTGCCAGCAGCCAAAGTGACAGACAAGCTTTCTTT. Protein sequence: CASSQSDRQAFF.

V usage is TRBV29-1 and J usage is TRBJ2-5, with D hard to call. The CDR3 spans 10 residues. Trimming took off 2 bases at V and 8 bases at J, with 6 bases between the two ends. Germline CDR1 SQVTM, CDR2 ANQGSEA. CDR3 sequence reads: CSVEHSTQYF. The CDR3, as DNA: TGCAGCGTTGAACACAGTACCCAGTACTTC.

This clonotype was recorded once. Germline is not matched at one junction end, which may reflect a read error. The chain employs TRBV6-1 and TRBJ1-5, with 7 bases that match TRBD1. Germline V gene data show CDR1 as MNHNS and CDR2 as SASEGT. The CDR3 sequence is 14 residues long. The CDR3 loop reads CASRKGQTDQPQHF. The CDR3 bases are TGCGCCAGCCGGAAGGGACAGACCGATCAGCCCCAGCATTTT.

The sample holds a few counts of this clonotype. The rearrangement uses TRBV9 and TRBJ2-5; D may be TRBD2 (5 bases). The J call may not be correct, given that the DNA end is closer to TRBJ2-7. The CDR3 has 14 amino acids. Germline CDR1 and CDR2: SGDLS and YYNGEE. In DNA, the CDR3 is TGTGCCAGCAGCGCCTGGCTAGAGGGTGGCGAGCAGTACTTC. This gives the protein CASSAWLEGGEQYF.

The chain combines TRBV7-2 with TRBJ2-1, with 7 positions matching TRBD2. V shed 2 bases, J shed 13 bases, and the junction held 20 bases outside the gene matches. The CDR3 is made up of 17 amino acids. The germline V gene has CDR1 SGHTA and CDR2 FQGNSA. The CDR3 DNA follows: TGTGCCAGCAGCTTAAGGGTTGCGGGAGTTCCCCCAGAGACCCAGTTCTTC. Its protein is CASSLRVAGVPPETQFF.

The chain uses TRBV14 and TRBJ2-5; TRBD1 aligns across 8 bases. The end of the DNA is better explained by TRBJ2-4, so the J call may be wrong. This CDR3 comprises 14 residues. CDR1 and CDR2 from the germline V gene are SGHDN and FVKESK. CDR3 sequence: CASSRQGRRDIQYF. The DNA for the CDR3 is TGTGCCAGCAGCCGACAGGGGCGTAGGGACATTCAGTACTTC.

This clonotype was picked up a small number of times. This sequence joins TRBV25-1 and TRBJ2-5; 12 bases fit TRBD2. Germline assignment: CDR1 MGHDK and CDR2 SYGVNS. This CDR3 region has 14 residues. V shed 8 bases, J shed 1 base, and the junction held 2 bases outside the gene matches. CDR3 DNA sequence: TGTGCCAGCGTGACTAGCGGGGGCCAAGAGACCCAGTACTTC. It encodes CASVTSGGQETQYF.

The CDR3 DNA reads TGCAGCGTAGACCTCAGGGGAGGGCGAGAAAAACTGTTTTTT. Residues: CSVDLRGGREKLFF. V is TRBV29-1 and J is TRBJ1-4; D might be TRBD1 (6 bases). Germline assignment: CDR1 SQVTM and CDR2 ANQGSEA. With 6 bases removed from V and 8 bases from J, the gap between germline ends came to 19 bases. The CDR3 loop spans 14 amino acids.

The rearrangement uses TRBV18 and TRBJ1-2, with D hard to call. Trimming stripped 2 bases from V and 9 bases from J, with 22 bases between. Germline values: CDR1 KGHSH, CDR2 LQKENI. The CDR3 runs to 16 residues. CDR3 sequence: CASSPIAEASTISYTF. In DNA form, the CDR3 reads TGTGCCAGCTCACCAATCGCAGAGGCGTCCACTATAAGCTACACCTTC.

This chain's CDR3 is CASSSPRGPQPYEQYF. The DNA of the CDR3 is TGTGCCAGCAGTTCCCCCAGGGGTCCGCAACCCTACGAGCAGTACTTC. The chain recombines TRBV28 with TRBJ2-7, with D perhaps matching TRBD1 (6 bases). The V and J ends lost 4 bases and 2 bases respectively, with 18 bases between them. Germline assignment: CDR1 MDHEN and CDR2 SYDVKM. The CDR3 totals 16 residues.

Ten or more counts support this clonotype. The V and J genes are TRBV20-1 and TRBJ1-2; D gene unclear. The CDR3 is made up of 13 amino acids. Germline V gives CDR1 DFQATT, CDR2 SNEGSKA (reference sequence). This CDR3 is CSARDTSNYGYTF. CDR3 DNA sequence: TGCAGCGCCCGGGATACCTCTAACTATGGCTACACCTTC.

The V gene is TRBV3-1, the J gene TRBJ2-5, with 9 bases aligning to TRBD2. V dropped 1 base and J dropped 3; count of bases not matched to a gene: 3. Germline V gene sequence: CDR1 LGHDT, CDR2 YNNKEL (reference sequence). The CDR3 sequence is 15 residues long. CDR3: CASSQVSGGEETQYF. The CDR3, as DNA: TGTGCCAGCAGCCAAGTTAGCGGGGGCGAAGAGACCCAGTACTTC.

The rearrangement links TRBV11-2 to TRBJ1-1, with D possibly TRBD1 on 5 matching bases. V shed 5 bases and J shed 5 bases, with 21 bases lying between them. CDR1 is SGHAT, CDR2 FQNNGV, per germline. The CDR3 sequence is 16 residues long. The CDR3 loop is CASSRTRGGTVTEAFF. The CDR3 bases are TGTGCCAGCAGCCGGACACGGGGGGGGACGGTGACTGAAGCTTTCTTT.

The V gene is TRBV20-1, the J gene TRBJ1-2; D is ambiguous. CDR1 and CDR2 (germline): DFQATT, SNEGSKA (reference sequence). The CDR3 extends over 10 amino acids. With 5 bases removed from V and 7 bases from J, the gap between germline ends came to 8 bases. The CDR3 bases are TGCAGTGCTCAGAGGACTGGCTACACCTTC. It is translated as CSAQRTGYTF.

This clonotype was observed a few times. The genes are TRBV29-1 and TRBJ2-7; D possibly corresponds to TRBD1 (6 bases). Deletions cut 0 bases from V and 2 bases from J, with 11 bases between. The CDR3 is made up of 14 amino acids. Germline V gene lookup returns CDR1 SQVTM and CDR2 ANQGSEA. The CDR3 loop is CSVEDPWTAYEQYF. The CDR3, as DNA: TGCAGCGTTGAAGATCCGTGGACAGCCTACGAGCAGTACTTC.

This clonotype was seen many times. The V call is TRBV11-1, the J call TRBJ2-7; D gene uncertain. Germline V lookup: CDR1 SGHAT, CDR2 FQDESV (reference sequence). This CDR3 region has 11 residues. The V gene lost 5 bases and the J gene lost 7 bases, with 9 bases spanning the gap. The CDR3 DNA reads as TGTGCCAGCAGCGAAATGGGGGAGCAGTACTTC. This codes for CASSEMGEQYF.

The CDR3 loop is CASRKPTGTGFIEQYF. The DNA of the CDR3 is TGTGCCAGCAGGAAACCGACCGGGACAGGGTTTATTGAGCAGTACTTC. The chain recombines TRBV6-2 or TRBV6-3 with TRBJ2-5; 9 bases fit TRBD1. Germline assignment: CDR1 MNHEY and CDR2 SVGEGT. CDR3 size: 16 residues. The junction had 19 bases not matched to a gene; V was cut back by 6 bases and J by 11 bases.

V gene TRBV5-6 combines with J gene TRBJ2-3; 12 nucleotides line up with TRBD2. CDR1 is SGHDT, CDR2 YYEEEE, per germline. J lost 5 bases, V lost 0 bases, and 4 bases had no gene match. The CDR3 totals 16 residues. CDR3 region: CASSLATSGGGDTQYF. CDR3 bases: TGTGCCAGCAGCTTGGCGACTAGCGGGGGTGGAGATACGCAGTATTTT.

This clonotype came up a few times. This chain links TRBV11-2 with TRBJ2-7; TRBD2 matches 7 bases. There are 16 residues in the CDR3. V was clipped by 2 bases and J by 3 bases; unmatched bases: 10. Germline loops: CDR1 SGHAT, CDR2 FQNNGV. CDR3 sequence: CASSLRTAGDYYEQYF. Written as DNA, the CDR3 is TGTGCCAGCAGCTTAAGAACTGCGGGGGACTACTACGAGCAGTACTTC.